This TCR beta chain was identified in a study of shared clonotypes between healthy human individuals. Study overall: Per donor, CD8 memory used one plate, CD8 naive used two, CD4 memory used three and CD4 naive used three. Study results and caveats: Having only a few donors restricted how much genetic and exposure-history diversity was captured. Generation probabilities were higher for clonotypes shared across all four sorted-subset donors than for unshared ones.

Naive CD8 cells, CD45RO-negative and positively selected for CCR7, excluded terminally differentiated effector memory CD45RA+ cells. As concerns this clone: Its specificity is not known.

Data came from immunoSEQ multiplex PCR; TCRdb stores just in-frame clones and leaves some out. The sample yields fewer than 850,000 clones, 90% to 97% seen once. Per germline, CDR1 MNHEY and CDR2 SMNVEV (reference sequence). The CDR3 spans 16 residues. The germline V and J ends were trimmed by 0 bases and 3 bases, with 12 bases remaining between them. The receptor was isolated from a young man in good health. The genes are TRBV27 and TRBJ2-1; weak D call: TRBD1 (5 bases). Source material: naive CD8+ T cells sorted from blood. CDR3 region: CASSLSSQVLYNEQFF. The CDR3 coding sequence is TGTGCCAGCAGTTTATCCTCACAGGTCCTCTACAATGAGCAGTTCTTC.